These 27 T cell receptor beta chains came from one sample sequenced in a study of immune evolution from preneoplasia to lung adenocarcinoma. TCRdb's copy holds only in-frame clones and misses some; the assay was immunoSEQ multiplex PCR. The repertoire holds some 37,000 clones, with roughly four fifths as singletons. The specimen was FFPE invasive lung adenocarcinoma tissue. These receptors all stem from a person between 60 and 69 years old with lung adenocarcinoma.

The chain joins TRBV5-6 to TRBJ1-5, with D possibly being TRBD1 (6 bases). The CDR3 has 14 amino acids. Trimming took off 1 base at V and 5 bases at J, with 10 bases between the two ends. Germline loops: CDR1 SGHDT, CDR2 YYEEEE. This chain's CDR3 is CASSLSGVHQPQHF. DNA for the CDR3: TGTGCCAGCAGCTTGTCAGGGGTTCATCAGCCCCAGCATTTT. Complete variable domain (other parts from reference TRBV5-6 and TRBJ1-5): DAGVTQSPTHLIKTRGQQVTLRCSPKSGHDTVSWYQQALGQGPQFIFQYYEEEERQRGNFPDRFSGHQFPNYSSELNVNALLLGDSALYLCASSLSGVHQPQHFGDGTRLSIL.

This clone has just one count. The chain is built from TRBV2 and TRBJ2-3; TRBD2 aligns across 9 bases. The CDR3 is made up of 14 amino acids. V shed 4 bases, J shed 4 bases, and the junction held 3 bases outside the gene matches. The germline gives CDR1 SNHLY, CDR2 FYNNEI. CDR3 residues: CASSVVAGADTQYF. DNA for the CDR3: TGTGCCAGCAGTGTAGTAGCGGGAGCAGATACGCAGTATTTT.

The rearrangement joins TRBV15 to TRBJ1-4, with D possibly matching TRBD1 (5 bases). The CDR3 totals 15 residues. Between the trimmed V and J ends, which lost 3 bases and 6 bases, there was a span of 14 bases. Germline-derived CDR1 and CDR2 are LNHNV and YYDKDF (reference sequence). The CDR3 is CATSSGARTYEKLFF. CDR3 DNA sequence: TGTGCCACCAGCAGCGGCGCGAGGACATATGAAAAACTGTTTTTT.

The chain links TRBV19 to TRBJ1-2; 10 bases agree with TRBD1. This CDR3 has 12 amino acids. The germline CDR1 and CDR2 sequences are LNHDA and SQIVND (reference sequence). After removal of 9 bases from V and 8 bases from J, the junction contained 6 bases not matched to a gene. The chain's CDR3 is CASQGQGLGYTF. Here the CDR3 DNA reads TGTGCCAGCCAGGGACAGGGGTTGGGCTACACCTTC.

V gene TRBV10-3 combines with J gene TRBJ1-2, with TRBD1 matching over 9 bases. CDR1 ENHRY and CDR2 SYGVKD come from the germline V gene. Losses at the gene ends were 5 bases for V and 2 bases for J; bases not matched to a gene: 6. The CDR3 length is 15 residues. The CDR3 sequence is CAISPTGGKNYGYTF. The DNA of the CDR3 is TGTGCCATCAGTCCTACAGGGGGCAAGAACTATGGCTACACCTTC.

The chain joins TRBV19 to TRBJ2-1, with 8 bases aligning to TRBD2. Trimming removed 4 bases from V and 3 bases from J; junction bases left unmatched: 8. The CDR3 spans 16 residues. Germline V gene data show CDR1 as LNHDA and CDR2 as SQIVND (reference sequence). CDR3: CASSTLAGNNYNEQFF. DNA of the CDR3: TGTGCCAGTAGTACTTTAGCGGGAAATAACTACAATGAGCAGTTCTTC.

In its sample, this clone was seen a few times. The J gene is TRBJ1-3, the V gene TRBV6-6, with TRBD1 matching 7 bases. V gave up 6 bases and J gave up 0 bases; unmatched junction bases: 5. Germline V gene data show CDR1 as MNHNY and CDR2 as SVGAGI (reference sequence). The CDR3 loop spans 15 amino acids. CDR3 in DNA: TGTGCCAGCAGGGACAGGACAAGCTCTGGAAACACCATATATTTT. This gives the protein CASRDRTSSGNTIYF.

With respect to this clone: Germline is not matched at one junction end, which may reflect a read error. The V call is TRBV7-9, the J call TRBJ2-7; 10 bases fit TRBD2. The CDR3 length is 13 residues. Germline values: CDR1 SEHNR, CDR2 FQNEAQ (reference sequence). CDR3 in amino acids: CASSLGIAGGQNF. DNA of the CDR3: TGTGCCAGCAGCTTAGGCATAGCGGGAGGACAGAACTTC. The full variable domain, rest sourced from reference TRBV7-9 and TRBJ2-7, is DTGVSQNPRHKITKRGQNVTFRCDPISEHNRLYWYRQTLGQGPEFLTYFQNEAQLEKSRLLSDRFSAERPKGSFSTLEIQRTEQGDSAMYLCASSLGIAGGQNFGPGTRLTVT.

In its sample, this clone was seen once. V usage is TRBV30 and J usage is TRBJ2-4; D unresolved. The CDR3 contains 14 residues. Trimming left V 1 base short and J 4 bases short, with 11 bases between. Germline CDR1 and CDR2: GTSNPN and SVGIG (reference sequence). The CDR3 DNA reads TGTGCCTGGAGTGGTGGGTATGGGAAAAACATTCAGTACTTC. Its translation is CAWSGGYGKNIQYF.

The chain is built from TRBV7-2 and TRBJ1-2, with TRBD1 matching 12 bases. Unmatched junction bases numbered 2, after V lost 5 bases and J lost 7 bases. Germline assignment: CDR1 SGHTA and CDR2 FQGNSA. The CDR3 runs to 13 residues. CDR3 nucleotide sequence: TGTGCCAGCAGCCAGGGACAGGGGGCTGGCTACACCTTC. This codes for CASSQGQGAGYTF.

The chain joins TRBV14 to TRBJ2-3; 8 nucleotides line up with TRBD2. The V segment lost 1 base and the J segment 0 bases; nucleotides outside the gene matches: 3. CDR1 and CDR2 (germline): SGHDN, FVKESK. This CDR3 is 16 amino acids long. CDR3 loop: CASSQGPSGSTDTQYF. DNA of the CDR3: TGTGCCAGCAGCCAAGGGCCTAGCGGGAGCACAGATACGCAGTATTTT.

This clone has only a few counts. The chain joins TRBV6-1 to TRBJ2-1; 14 bases line up with TRBD2. CDR3 length: 16 amino acids. J lost 9 bases, V lost 3 bases, and 7 bases had no gene match. CDR1 and CDR2 (germline): MNHNS, SASEGT. CDR3 amino acids: CASSDRTSGRFGEQFF. CDR3 bases: TGTGCCAGCAGTGACAGGACTAGCGGGAGGTTTGGTGAGCAGTTCTTC.

This clone was seen once. The sample has other DNA sequences that encode this CDR3 too. The gene calls are TRBV14 and TRBJ2-2; D ambiguous. Looked up from germline, CDR1 is SGHDN and CDR2 is FVKESK. The CDR3 contains 15 residues. V gave up 3 bases and J gave up 1 base, with 9 bases separating them. CDR3 nucleotides: TGTGCCAGCAGCCAGGAGCTAGGGAACACCGGGGAGCTGTTTTTT. The encoded protein is CASSQELGNTGELFF.

The CDR3 region has the DNA TGTGCCAGCAGTCGGGACAGGAACACTGAAGCTTTCTTT. Translating it yields CASSRDRNTEAFF. The chain employs TRBV11-2 and TRBJ1-1; 7 bases fit TRBD1. The CDR3 is 13 amino acids. The trim removed 6 bases at V and 1 base at J, leaving 2 bases unmatched. The germline gives CDR1 SGHAT, CDR2 FQNNGV.

V and J are TRBV9 and TRBJ2-3; D is perhaps TRBD1 or TRBD2 (5 bases each). Trimming removed 3 bases at V and 6 bases at J, with 20 bases between. The CDR3 is made up of 16 amino acids. CDR1 and CDR2 from the germline V gene are SGDLS and YYNGEE. The CDR3 region is CASSDPGDGSEDTQYF. CDR3 DNA sequence: TGTGCCAGCAGCGACCCTGGGGACGGTAGTGAGGATACGCAGTATTTT.

This chain links TRBV28 with TRBJ2-7; TRBD2 agrees at 10 bases. This CDR3 is 15 amino acids long. The germline CDR1 and CDR2 sequences are MDHEN and SYDVKM. The V and J ends lost 4 bases and 4 bases, in that order; junction bases with no gene match: 7. The CDR3 nucleotides read TGTGCCAGCAGTTCCTCTAGCGGGAGTCGGTACGAGCAGTACTTC. Translating gives CASSSSSGSRYEQYF.

The chain combines TRBV18 with TRBJ1-3; 7 bases are a match to TRBD1. J gave up 4 bases and V 0 bases, and 3 bases lay outside the gene matches. The germline V gene has CDR1 KGHSH and CDR2 LQKENI. CDR3 length: 15 amino acids. Here the CDR3 reads CASSPPNRGGNTIYF. CDR3 nucleotides: TGTGCCAGCTCACCACCGAACAGGGGAGGAAACACCATATATTTT.

This sequence joins TRBV4-1 and TRBJ2-7, with 11 bases identical to TRBD1. In germline, CDR1 is MGHRA, CDR2 YSYEKL. The V segment lost 4 bases and the J segment 7 bases; nucleotides outside the gene matches: 12. This CDR3 contains 16 residues. This CDR3 is CASSLAWGQGDREQYF. The CDR3 region has the DNA TGCGCCAGCAGCCTCGCTTGGGGACAGGGGGACCGAGAGCAGTACTTC.

CDR3 sequence reads: CASSFPLRQGALVYGYTF. DNA of the CDR3: TGTGCCAGCAGTTTTCCGCTTCGACAGGGGGCATTGGTCTATGGCTACACCTTC. The chain joins TRBV28 to TRBJ1-2; 10 positions agree with TRBD1. This CDR3 spans 18 amino acids. J was trimmed by 4 bases and V by 3 bases; bases with no gene match: 14. CDR1 and CDR2 (germline): MDHEN, SYDVKM.

Concerning this clone itself: One end of the junction is discordant with germline, which a read error may explain. The chain combines TRBV2 with TRBJ2-7; D is unresolved. This CDR3 spans 11 amino acids. Germline V gene sequence: CDR1 SNHLY, CDR2 FYNNEI. The CDR3 DNA follows: TGTGCCAACAGTAGAGATTTCGAGCAGTACTTC. Protein product: CANSRDFEQYF.

The V call is TRBV29-1, the J call TRBJ2-5; 7 bases line up with TRBD1. This CDR3 comprises 15 residues. V lost 6 bases to trimming and J lost 5 bases; unmatched junction nucleotides: 15. Germline-derived CDR1 and CDR2 are SQVTM and ANQGSEA. CDR3 sequence (DNA): TGCAGCGTCGCACCAACAACAGGGGTTTACGAGACCCAGTACTTC. Its translation is CSVAPTTGVYETQYF.

The chain combines TRBV10-1 with TRBJ2-2; D might be TRBD1 (5 bases). Germline V CDR1 and CDR2: WNHNN, SYGVQD (reference sequence). Trimming pared 2 bases from V and 4 bases from J, leaving 8 bases between. This CDR3 spans 14 amino acids. The DNA for the CDR3 is TGCGCCAGCAGTGAGGCAGGGCCCACCGGGGAGCTGTTTTTT. Translation gives CASSEAGPTGELFF.

V gene TRBV6-5 combines with J gene TRBJ1-2; 8 positions agree with TRBD1. CDR1 MNHEY and CDR2 SVGAGI come from the germline V gene. There are 14 residues in the CDR3. J gave up 2 bases and V 6 bases, and 5 bases lay outside the gene matches. The CDR3 loop is CASRGPGGNYGYTF. The CDR3 DNA follows: TGTGCCAGCAGGGGCCCAGGGGGCAACTATGGCTACACCTTC.

The chain carries TRBV12-5 and TRBJ1-5, with D possibly matching TRBD1 (6 bases). CDR1 and CDR2 from the germline V gene are LGHNT and FRNRAP. This CDR3 spans 15 amino acids. Trimming stripped 7 bases from V and 3 bases from J, with 16 bases between. The DNA for the CDR3 is TGTGCTAGTGCCCCTCCAGGGGACTCCAATCAGCCCCAGCATTTT. Its protein product is CASAPPGDSNQPQHF.

The chain employs TRBV2 and TRBJ1-1; D remains unclear. V was shortened by 3 bases and J by 1 base, with 6 bases between the two germline ends. From germline, CDR1 is SNHLY and CDR2 FYNNEI. The CDR3 covers 13 residues. CDR3 residues: CASSEDGNTEAFF. For the CDR3, the DNA is TGTGCCAGCAGTGAGGACGGGAACACTGAAGCTTTCTTT.

The chain couples TRBV18 to TRBJ2-3; D might be TRBD1 (6 bases). The V and J ends lost 2 bases and 0 bases respectively, with 15 bases between them. This CDR3 region has 17 residues. CDR1 and CDR2 from the germline V gene are KGHSH and LQKENI. The CDR3 sequence is CASSPFGAGASTDTQYF. Written as DNA, the CDR3 is TGTGCCAGCTCACCATTCGGGGCAGGGGCTAGCACAGATACGCAGTATTTT.

This chain links TRBV7-8 with TRBJ2-3; 8 nucleotides align to TRBD1. The V segment lost 5 bases and the J segment 3 bases; nucleotides outside the gene matches: 7. CDR1 is SGHVS, CDR2 FQNEAQ, per germline. The CDR3 length is 15 residues. As DNA, the CDR3 is TGTGCCAGCAGCCCCTCAGGGGGCGCGACAGATACGCAGTATTTT. Protein sequence: CASSPSGGATDTQYF.